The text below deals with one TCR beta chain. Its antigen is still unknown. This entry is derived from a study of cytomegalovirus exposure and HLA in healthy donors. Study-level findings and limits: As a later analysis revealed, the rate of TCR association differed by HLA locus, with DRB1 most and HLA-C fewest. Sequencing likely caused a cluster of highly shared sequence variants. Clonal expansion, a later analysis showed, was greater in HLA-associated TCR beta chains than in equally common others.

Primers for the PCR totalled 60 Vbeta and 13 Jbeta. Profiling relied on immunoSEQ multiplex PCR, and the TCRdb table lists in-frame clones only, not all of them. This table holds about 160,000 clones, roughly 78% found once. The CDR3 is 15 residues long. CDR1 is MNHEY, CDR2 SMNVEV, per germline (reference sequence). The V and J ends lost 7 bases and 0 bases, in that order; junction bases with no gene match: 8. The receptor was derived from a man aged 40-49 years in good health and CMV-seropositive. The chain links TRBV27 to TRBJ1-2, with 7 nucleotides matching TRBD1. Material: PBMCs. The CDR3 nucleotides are TGTGCCAGCAAACCCGACAGGGCGACTAACTATGGCTACACCTTC. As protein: CASKPDRATNYGYTF.